This T cell receptor (beta chain) was recorded in a study of beta chain features in type 1 diabetes. Study-wide results and caveats: TCRB CDR3 length was moderately but significantly reduced in all four CD4+ subsets of Type 1 diabetes patients.

Germline V gene lookup returns CDR1 SGHTA and CDR2 FQGNSA. This CDR3 has 14 residues. The V end lost 1 base, the J end lost 13 bases, and 17 bases lay between the germline ends. Of note for this clone: What it recognizes is unknown.

The whole isolated RNA underwent reverse transcription, so sequencing captured expressed TCRB transcripts. Assay used: immunoSEQ multiplex PCR; TCRdb lists only in-frame clones, some missing. The profile shows some 120,000 clones, roughly 17% of them singletons. V and J are TRBV7-2 and TRBJ2-1, with D tentatively TRBD1 (6 bases). This receptor was identified in a man aged 18 to 29 with type 1 diabetes. Source material: central memory CD4+ T cells from blood. CDR3 sequence (DNA): TGTGCCAGCAGCTTAGACACACAGGGAAAGTCCCAGTTCTTC. Translating gives CASSLDTQGKSQFF.